The 16 T cell receptor beta chains below all came from one sample that was sequenced in a study of T cells after yellow fever vaccination. One entry per CDR3 protein, called by TCRdb with MiXCR from the 5' RACE reads. The sample shows some 110,000 distinct CDR3 sequences, 7.2% of them seen only once. The sample in question was CD4+ T cells sorted from PBMCs, obtained around 45 days after the first yellow fever vaccination. These receptors all come from a man between 18 and 35 years old who received the YFV17D yellow fever vaccine.

This clonotype was observed at least ten times. The chain couples TRBV4-1 to TRBJ2-5, with D tentatively TRBD1 (6 bases). Trimming left V 1 base short and J 2 bases short, with 11 bases between. CDR3 size: 15 residues. CDR1 and CDR2 from the germline V gene are MGHRA and YSYEKL. CDR3: CASSQGQAHQETQYF. Here the CDR3 DNA reads TGCGCCAGCAGCCAAGGACAGGCGCATCAAGAGACCCAGTACTTC.

This clonotype was recorded at least ten times. V and J are TRBV9 and TRBJ2-1, with D perhaps matching TRBD2 (6 bases). Trimming shortened V by 4 bases and J by 1 base, and 15 bases separated the two germline ends. Per germline, CDR1 SGDLS and CDR2 YYNGEE. The CDR3 spans 16 residues. The CDR3 region is CASSPPGGLSYNEQFF. In DNA, the CDR3 is TGTGCCAGCAGCCCGCCCGGGGGTTTGTCCTACAATGAGCAGTTCTTC.

A remark on this clonotype: A much larger clone lies one base from this, so it may be a read error. The rearrangement joins TRBV2 to TRBJ2-7, with 7 bases identical to TRBD1. V was clipped by 5 bases and J by 3 bases; unmatched bases: 10. Germline loops: CDR1 SNHLY, CDR2 FYNNEI. The length of the CDR3 is 15 residues. DNA of the CDR3: TGTGCCAGCAGTCTAGAGGGGGCTTATTACTACGAGCAGTACGTC. It codes for CASSLEGAYYYEQYV.

This clonotype occurred many times. The chain recombines TRBV7-2 with TRBJ2-5, with TRBD1 matching 7 bases. The V gene's germline CDR1 is SGHTA and CDR2 FQGNSA. The CDR3 has 14 residues. With 4 bases clipped from V and 4 bases from J, the junction kept 6 bases outside the gene matches. CDR3 sequence (DNA): TGTGCCAGCAGCTGGGACAGCCAGAGAGAGACCCAGTACTTC. Residues: CASSWDSQRETQYF.

This clonotype has ten or more counts. The V and J genes are TRBV4-1 and TRBJ1-2; no clear D. The CDR3 has 15 residues. Trimming removed 0 bases from V and 4 bases from J, with 12 bases in between. The germline V gene encodes CDR1 MGHRA and CDR2 YSYEKL. CDR3 bases: TGCGCCAGCAGCCAAGACGTCTCCCGGCCCTATGGCTACACCTTC. Encoded protein: CASSQDVSRPYGYTF.

This clonotype has just a few counts. This chain links TRBV5-1 with TRBJ1-1; a possible D gene is TRBD1 (5 bases). Germline loops: CDR1 SGHRS, CDR2 YFSETQ. V dropped 6 bases and J dropped 4 bases, with 13 bases sitting between them. The CDR3 runs to 13 residues. The CDR3 nucleotides read TGCGCCAGCACCCTCACAGGCGGCACTGAAGCTTTCTTT. Its translation: CASTLTGGTEAFF.

The table lists this clonotype with many counts. This chain links TRBV10-1 with TRBJ1-4, with TRBD1 identical over 8 bases. The CDR3 has 13 amino acids. Germline CDR1 is WNHNN and CDR2 is SYGVQD (reference sequence). J gave up 7 bases and V 7 bases, and 5 bases lay outside the gene matches. In DNA form, the CDR3 reads TGCGCCAGCAACCAGGGGACAGGTGAAAAACTGTTTTTT. Protein sequence: CASNQGTGEKLFF.

This clonotype was picked up many times. The chain uses TRBV5-1 and TRBJ2-5; no definite D call. Germline assignment: CDR1 SGHRS and CDR2 YFSETQ. The CDR3 contains 13 residues. The V gene lost 0 bases and the J gene lost 3 bases, with 6 bases spanning the gap. CDR3 protein: CASSLGSEETQYF. DNA of the CDR3: TGCGCCAGCAGCTTGGGCTCAGAAGAGACCCAGTACTTC.

This clonotype was counted many times. The chain carries TRBV6-5 and TRBJ1-4; D remains unclear. From germline, CDR1 is MNHEY and CDR2 SVGAGI. V shed 4 bases and J shed 8 bases, with 11 bases lying between them. The CDR3 contains 13 residues. CDR3 protein: CASSLSGWEKLFF. CDR3 coding DNA: TGTGCCAGCAGTTTGTCAGGATGGGAAAAACTGTTTTTT.

The table lists this clonotype with many counts. V gene TRBV29-1 combines with J gene TRBJ2-3, with D tentatively TRBD1 or TRBD2 (6 bases each). V was pared by 7 bases and J by 2 bases, with 13 bases between. The V gene's germline CDR1 is SQVTM and CDR2 ANQGSEA. The CDR3 spans 13 residues. CDR3 amino acids: CSAGGSSTDTQYF. The CDR3 nucleotides read TGCAGCGCCGGGGGCAGCTCCACAGATACGCAGTATTTT.

This clonotype was counted ten times or more. The chain is built from TRBV29-1 and TRBJ2-5; D is ambiguous. Looked up from germline, CDR1 is SQVTM and CDR2 is ANQGSEA. The V end lost 5 bases, the J end lost 3 bases, and 10 bases lay between the germline ends. This CDR3 contains 12 residues. The CDR3 loop is CSVHLPEETQYF. DNA for the CDR3: TGCAGCGTTCATCTTCCGGAAGAGACCCAGTACTTC.

This clonotype was observed at least ten times. The V gene is TRBV6-2 or TRBV6-3, the J gene TRBJ2-5; 12 bases align to TRBD2. J lost 2 bases, V lost 6 bases, and 16 bases had no gene match. CDR1 and CDR2 from the germline V gene are MNHEY and SVGEGT. The CDR3 is 19 residues long. The DNA of the CDR3 is TGTGCCAGCAGCGCCTGGAGACGGGAGACTAGCGGGGGACAAGAGACCCAGTACTTC. Its translation is CASSAWRRETSGGQETQYF.

This clonotype has ten or more counts. The chain recombines TRBV18 with TRBJ2-7, with 7 bases fitting TRBD1. The CDR3 has 13 residues. Per the germline V gene, CDR1 is KGHSH and CDR2 is LQKENI. V lost 4 bases to trimming and J lost 2 bases; unmatched junction nucleotides: 2. Here the CDR3 DNA reads TGTGCCAGCTCACTAGACAGGGCCTACGAGCAGTACTTC. Protein sequence: CASSLDRAYEQYF. The whole variable domain, remainder taken from reference TRBV18 and TRBJ2-7, is NAGVMQNPRHLVRRRGQEARLRCSPMKGHSHVYWYRQLPEEGLKFMVYLQKENIIDESGMPKERFSAEFPKEGPSILRIQQVVRGDSAAYFCASSLDRAYEQYFGPGTRLTVT.

This clonotype was seen a handful of times. This sequence joins TRBV9 and TRBJ2-5, with D maybe TRBD2 (6 bases). The CDR3 contains 14 residues. The ends were cut back, 4 bases at V and 7 bases at J, with 17 bases in the middle. Germline V CDR1 and CDR2: SGDLS, YYNGEE. This CDR3 is CASSQEGVLGTQYF. CDR3 DNA: TGTGCCAGCAGCCAGGAGGGTGTCCTTGGGACCCAGTACTTC.

The rearrangement uses TRBV2 and TRBJ1-5; D uncertain. Germline V gene data show CDR1 as SNHLY and CDR2 as FYNNEI. The germline V and J ends were trimmed by 7 bases and 4 bases, with 20 bases remaining between them. The CDR3 spans 16 residues. CDR3 in amino acids: CASMGEGRAGNQPQHF. In DNA form, the CDR3 reads TGTGCCAGCATGGGCGAGGGCCGTGCCGGTAATCAGCCCCAGCATTTT. Drawing the rest from reference TRBV2 and TRBJ1-5, the complete variable domain is EPEVTQTPSHQVTQMGQEVILRCVPISNHLYFYWYRQILGQKVEFLVSFYNNEISEKSEIFDDQFSVERPDGSNFTLKIRSTKLEDSAMYFCASMGEGRAGNQPQHFGDGTRLSIL.

This clonotype was recorded many times. V is TRBV25-1 and J is TRBJ2-7, with unresolved D. Trimming took off 5 bases at V and 3 bases at J, with 14 bases between the two ends. The CDR3 has 14 amino acids. CDR1 is MGHDK, CDR2 SYGVNS, per germline. The CDR3 bases are TGTGCCAGCAGTCCACAAACTCCGCACTACGAGCAGTACTTC. It encodes CASSPQTPHYEQYF.